This T cell receptor beta chain was retrieved from a study of human T cells and chemical hapten exposure (dated by TCRdb to 2020 to 2022). In terms of the full investigation: For sensitization, 2% DPC in acetone was applied to a roughly 2 cm by roughly 2 cm area of upper inner arm skin. The patient cohort, mostly female, included alopecia areata with under or over 50% scalp involvement, alopecia totalis and alopecia universalis. Approximately 28 alopecia patients gave blood for TCR sequencing at one to four time points (pre-sensitization, 2, 6 and 24 weeks). Patients additionally received weekly therapeutic DPC doses to the scalp throughout the roughly 25-week study period. Blood was sampled from patients pre-sensitization (week 0) and at 2, 6 and about 24 weeks after DPC sensitization. Libraries were combined into a pool for sequencing, and differences in TCR yield between samples came mainly from small differences in library volumes within the pool. The study tracked peripheral blood TCR repertoire changes in vivo during primary and secondary sensitization to the hapten diphenylcyclopropenone (DPC) in alopecia patients. Patch testing was performed on the upper back with Finn chambers containing 0.01% DPC, and the patch tests were scored after 6 days according to International Contact Dermatitis Research Group standards. The investigation overall reported the following: Significantly more large CDR3 similarity clusters were formed by expanded TCRs than by pre-sensitization or healthy control sets, consistent with antigen-driven responses. Because all patients had alopecia, a presumed autoimmune disease, the immune response of the patients might differ from that of healthy individuals. A positive correlation was found between the number of PT1 expanded TCRs and patch test score, with significance reached at thresholds 8, 16 and 32 but not 4. Repeated subsampling changed both the strength of the expansion versus patch-test correlation and the threshold at which that correlation became significant. No change with DPC sensitization was found in the number of TCRs above 1 in 1000 frequency, and no evidence of global repertoire structure alterations was found.

CDR1 and CDR2 are read off the germline V gene as MNHEY and SVGAGI. Spanning cysteine to phenylalanine, the CDR3 consists of 15 amino acids. The kept DNA is CDR3 alone, 45 bases in frame from the first base. The V end loses 6 bases and the J end loses 7 bases, and a stretch of 19 bases separates them. Sample time point, as interpreted from the label and publication: patch test 2, 6 weeks after DPC sensitization. This specimen's treatment or condition label, interpreted: therapeutic diphenylcyclopropenone sensitization with weekly scalp DPC. Blood at each patch-test visit was drawn before the patch test was applied. Patients were considered eligible if aged 18 to 70, diagnosed with alopecia and deemed suitable for DPC therapy, and patients were excluded if pregnant. Total RNA was extracted from unfractionated whole blood that had been collected in Tempus Blood RNA tubes. The library was produced with RACE. These reads were obtained on a NextSeq 500. During library preparation, unique molecular identifiers were attached to individual cDNA molecules so that TCRs could be counted in a quantitative, reproducible way. Both TCR alpha and TCR beta chains were sequenced from each blood RNA sample. The original methods were these. A median of about 100,000 TCRs per sample was observed, with a range of about 23,224 to 690,600. V, J and CDR3 annotation of the TCR reads was performed with the Decombinator software suite. Every sample was subsampled to the same number of TCRs (28,000) for the PS versus PT1 abundance plots. Expanded TCRs were defined as absent before sensitization and observed at least eight times at the 2-week time point. Clones were called with MiXCR by TCRdb after fastp trimmed the public reads at Q25, and only in-frame beta chains were retained. When rows share a CDR3 protein, they turn into one entry using the most common DNA and genes. These V and J calls rely on TCRdb rather than the paper's analysis. The sample yields just over 350,000 distinct CDR3 sequences; roughly 6.3% were counted once. About 5% of the sample is taken by the ten largest.

The table lists this clonotype with many counts. The specificity of this receptor is unknown. No much larger clonotype is one base removed from it; base qualities were not supplied. This sample comprised whole blood, obtained in connection with sensitization to the hapten diphenylcyclopropenone (DPC). The receptor was isolated from a young woman with alopecia areata. Some clones in this sample may be carry-over from other donors' samples. The chain uses TRBV6-5 and TRBJ2-1; TRBD1 is possibly the D segment (6 matching bases). The nucleotide sequence reads as follows: TGTGCCAGCAGCCCCGTCAACAGGGAGCTGAATGAGCAGTTCTTC. This sequence encodes CASSPVNRELNEQFF.